This TCR beta chain was sequenced during a study of cytomegalovirus exposure and HLA in healthy donors. The ends were cut back, 7 bases at V and 0 bases at J, with 13 bases in the middle. CDR3 size: 14 residues. Per the germline V gene, CDR1 is SGHTA and CDR2 is FQGNSA. Concerning this clone: Its antigen is undetermined.

PCR amplification relied on 60 Vbeta primers (plus 13 Jbeta primers). Study processing details: A follow-up analysis tallied around 80 million unique TCR beta chains, 8.5 million to 14 million shared. Some clones are missing from TCRdb's copy, which holds only in-frame ones; the method was immunoSEQ multiplex PCR. The V and J calls and clone size were taken over from that table, and D and trimming were inferred from the DNA. The sample consists of about 200,000 clones, 85% of them appearing once. Study-level findings and limits: CMV serostatus was the only recorded immune exposure for donors. Most subjects' HLA-A and HLA-B alleles were reportedly predicted from TCR beta sequences. With further analysis later on, most CMV-associated TCR beta chains appeared HLA-restricted.

Sequencing was done on a sample of PBMCs. This receptor was obtained from a woman between 50 and 59 years old in good health and CMV-seronegative. The chain recombines TRBV7-2 with TRBJ2-7, with D hard to call. The CDR3 region has the DNA TGTGCCAGCAACTTTGAACAGAGCTCCTACGAGCAGTACTTC. This codes for CASNFEQSSYEQYF.